The 21 T cell receptor beta chains given below trace back to one sample, sequenced in a study of CD8+ T cells in alopecia areata. As to treatment: oral pan-JAK inhibitor, 5-10 mg twice daily. RNA extraction and reverse transcription yielded cDNA as sequencing template. Libraries were prepared by immunoSEQ multiplex PCR; TCRdb keeps only in-frame clonotypes and omits some of them. The sample consists of some 150,000 clones, about 88% of them appearing once. This specimen consisted of CD8+ T cells sorted from blood, obtained at week 4, from a patient treated with tofacitinib. Receptors originate from a human donor with alopecia areata.

The CDR3 nucleotides are TGTGCCAGCAGCTTAGGGGTCAGCTACGAGCAGTACTTC. It specifies CASSLGVSYEQYF. The genes are TRBV7-8 and TRBJ2-7; no reliable D call. The CDR3 is 13 residues long. Germline values: CDR1 SGHVS, CDR2 FQNEAQ. V lost 1 base and J lost 3, with 7 bases in between. The whole variable domain, filled in from reference TRBV7-8 and TRBJ2-7, reads GAGVSQSPRYKVAKRGQDVALRCDPISGHVSLFWYQQALGQGPEFLTYFQNEAQLDKSGLPSDRFFAERPEGSVSTLKIQRTQQEDSAVYLCASSLGVSYEQYFGPGTRLTVT.

This clone appeared once. The chain has TRBV9 and TRBJ1-1, with D tentatively TRBD1 (6 bases). The CDR3 extends over 15 amino acids. V lost 2 bases to trimming and J lost 0 bases, with 11 bases between them. Germline V gene sequence: CDR1 SGDLS, CDR2 YYNGEE. In DNA, the CDR3 is TGTGCCAGCAGCGTTGAACAGGGAATGAACACTGAAGCTTTCTTT. Amino acid sequence: CASSVEQGMNTEAFF.

The chain uses TRBV29-1 and TRBJ2-7; unclear D gene. With 1 base removed from V and 1 base from J, the gap between germline ends came to 14 bases. Germline V gives CDR1 SQVTM, CDR2 ANQGSEA. The CDR3 spans 15 residues. The CDR3 here is CSVEVESGYSYEQYF. CDR3 sequence (DNA): TGCAGCGTTGAAGTAGAGTCAGGCTATTCCTACGAGCAGTACTTC.

This chain joins TRBV5-4 and TRBJ1-1, with D possibly TRBD1 on 5 matching bases. Per germline, CDR1 SGHNT and CDR2 YYREEE (reference sequence). The germline V and J ends were trimmed by 3 bases and 6 bases, with 12 bases remaining between them. The CDR3 length is 13 residues. The CDR3 DNA sequence: TGTGCCAGCAGCTGGGGGGGGTACGCTGAAGCTTTCTTT. It encodes CASSWGGYAEAFF. The complete variable domain, with remaining parts taken from reference TRBV5-4 and TRBJ1-1, reads ETGVTQSPTHLIKTRGQQVTLRCSSQSGHNTVSWYQQALGQGPQFIFQYYREEENGRGNFPPRFSGLQFPNYSSELNVNALELDDSALYLCASSWGGYAEAFFGQGTRLTVV.

This chain joins TRBV2 and TRBJ2-3; D perhaps matches TRBD2 (6 bases). Trimming pared 0 bases from V and 3 bases from J, leaving 7 bases between. This CDR3 spans 14 amino acids. In germline, CDR1 is SNHLY, CDR2 FYNNEI. CDR3 nucleotide sequence: TGTGCCAGCAGTGAAGCGGAGGGGACAGATACGCAGTATTTT. Residues: CASSEAEGTDTQYF.

As for this clone: The sample carries other DNA sequences with the same CDR3. The genes are TRBV7-9 and TRBJ2-1; no clear D gene. The ends were cut back, 1 base at V and 5 bases at J, with 6 bases in the middle. The CDR3 has 13 amino acids. Per the germline V gene, CDR1 is SEHNR and CDR2 is FQNEAQ (reference sequence). CDR3 sequence: CASSLGSDNEQFF. In DNA, the CDR3 is TGTGCCAGCAGCTTAGGGTCGGACAATGAGCAGTTCTTC.

The rearrangement links TRBV2 to TRBJ2-3, with D possibly TRBD2 on 6 matching bases. Trimming pared 6 bases from V and 6 bases from J, leaving 25 bases between. The CDR3 extends over 17 amino acids. Germline lookup yields CDR1 SNHLY and CDR2 FYNNEI. CDR3 amino acids: CASSDNLAAGRVDTQYF. The CDR3 DNA reads as TGTGCCAGCAGCGATAATCTAGCTGCGGGGAGAGTGGATACGCAGTATTTT.

The chain links TRBV2 to TRBJ1-3, with TRBD1 matching 9 bases. Losses at the gene ends were 6 bases for V and 0 bases for J; bases not matched to a gene: 6. CDR1 and CDR2 (germline): SNHLY, FYNNEI. The CDR3 is 16 residues long. The CDR3 DNA sequence: TGTGCCAGCAGCGGGGACAGGGACTTCTCTGGAAACACCATATATTTT. This translates into CASSGDRDFSGNTIYF. The whole variable domain, filled in from reference TRBV2 and TRBJ1-3, reads EPEVTQTPSHQVTQMGQEVILRCVPISNHLYFYWYRQILGQKVEFLVSFYNNEISEKSEIFDDQFSVERPDGSNFTLKIRSTKLEDSAMYFCASSGDRDFSGNTIYFGEGSWLTVV.

J is TRBJ2-7 and V is TRBV7-6; a weak D match, TRBD2 (6 bases). Trimming took 1 base from V and 3 from J, leaving 16 bases between them. In germline, CDR1 is SGHVS, CDR2 FNYEAQ. The CDR3 is 16 residues long. The CDR3 reads CASSLDEGLFNYEQYF. CDR3 DNA sequence: TGTGCCAGCAGCTTAGATGAGGGACTCTTCAACTACGAGCAGTACTTC.

The rearrangement links TRBV6-6 to TRBJ2-7; D ambiguous. Germline CDR1 reads MNHNY; CDR2 reads SVGAGI (reference sequence). V dropped 2 bases and J dropped 6 bases, with 11 bases sitting between them. This CDR3 has 13 residues. The CDR3: CASSYAESFEQYF. The CDR3 DNA reads TGTGCCAGCAGTTACGCAGAGTCTTTCGAGCAGTACTTC.

The rearrangement joins TRBV11-2 to TRBJ1-1; D is uncertain. V lost 7 bases, J lost 1 base, and 4 bases lay in between. CDR1 is SGHAT, CDR2 FQNNGV, per germline. The length of the CDR3 is 11 residues. The CDR3 reads CASTKNTEAFF. DNA for the CDR3: TGTGCCAGCACCAAGAACACTGAAGCTTTCTTT.

V and J are TRBV6-5 and TRBJ2-1; 7 nucleotides line up with TRBD1. Per germline, CDR1 MNHEY and CDR2 SVGAGI. Trimming cost V 1 base and J 7 bases; bases outside gene matches: 1. CDR3 size: 13 residues. The CDR3 spells CASSYLQGNEQFF. The CDR3 nucleotides read TGTGCCAGCAGTTACTTACAGGGGAATGAGCAGTTCTTC.

About this clone itself: Other DNA sequences in this sample translate to the same CDR3. This chain uses TRBV7-9 with TRBJ2-7; D unclear. V shed 0 bases and J shed 2 bases, with 5 bases lying between them. The CDR3 sequence is 13 residues long. Per the germline V gene, CDR1 is SEHNR and CDR2 is FQNEAQ (reference sequence). The chain's CDR3 is CASSLAGAYEQYF. CDR3 in DNA: TGTGCCAGCAGCTTAGCAGGAGCCTACGAGCAGTACTTC.

This rearrangement joins TRBV5-4 to TRBJ2-2; 7 positions agree with TRBD1. J lost 4 bases, V lost 0 bases, and 6 bases had no gene match. The length of the CDR3 is 16 residues. The germline V gene has CDR1 SGHNT and CDR2 YYREEE (reference sequence). CDR3 in DNA: TGTGCCAGCAGCTTGGTGTTGGGACAGCTCACCGGGGAGCTGTTTTTT. It yields the protein CASSLVLGQLTGELFF.

J is TRBJ2-7 and V is TRBV6-6; D not resolved. This CDR3 contains 13 residues. V was shortened by 6 bases and J by 2 bases, with 11 bases between the two germline ends. The germline V gene has CDR1 MNHNY and CDR2 SVGAGI (reference sequence). CDR3 sequence: CASRPPTAYEQYF. The CDR3 DNA reads as TGTGCCAGCAGGCCCCCAACGGCCTACGAGCAGTACTTC.

This clone was seen a single time. The V and J genes are TRBV30 and TRBJ2-5; D is unresolved. Trimming left V 0 bases short and J 3 bases short, with 8 bases between. This CDR3 region has 13 residues. Germline CDR1 is GTSNPN and CDR2 is SVGIG (reference sequence). The CDR3 nucleotides read TGTGCCTGGAGTGTAAGGAAGGAAGAGACCCAGTACTTC. Translating gives CAWSVRKEETQYF.

The V and J genes are TRBV4-2 and TRBJ2-2; D is perhaps TRBD1 (6 bases). The CDR3 runs to 17 residues. Germline values: CDR1 LGHNA, CDR2 YNFKEQ. V lost 2 bases and J lost 3, with 16 bases in between. CDR3 sequence reads: CASSQFPGDDDTGELFF. CDR3 sequence (DNA): TGTGCCAGCAGCCAATTTCCAGGGGACGATGACACCGGGGAGCTGTTTTTT.

Only one count was recorded for this clone. The J gene is TRBJ2-7, the V gene TRBV27; D is perhaps TRBD1 (6 bases). The CDR3 is 20 amino acids. Germline CDR1 MNHEY, CDR2 SMNVEV (reference sequence). The V and J ends lost 3 bases and 3 bases respectively, with 30 bases between them. In DNA form, the CDR3 reads TGTGCCAGCAGTTTTCAGACCCCGCTCGGCTACCGGGACAAGGACTACGAGCAGTACTTC. It codes for CASSFQTPLGYRDKDYEQYF.

This clone turned up a few times. The rearrangement uses TRBV23-1 and TRBJ2-7; 8 bases align to TRBD1. TRBV23-1 is sorted into the ORF group, with uncertain function. The trim removed 4 bases at V and 7 bases at J, leaving 15 bases unmatched. The CDR3 sequence is 16 residues long. Written as DNA, the CDR3 is TGCGCCAGCAGTCGACGCCGGGACAGGACTCCCGTGGAGCAGTACTTC. Translation: CASSRRRDRTPVEQYF.

This clone occurred once. The rearrangement uses TRBV29-1 and TRBJ2-7; D unresolved. Germline V CDR1 and CDR2: SQVTM, ANQGSEA. The germline V and J ends were trimmed by 6 bases and 7 bases, with 16 bases remaining between them. The CDR3 contains 12 residues. The CDR3 loop is CSVPLTSGEQYF. The CDR3 DNA reads TGCAGCGTCCCCTTGACATCTGGAGAGCAGTACTTC.

The V and J genes are TRBV11-2 and TRBJ2-7; D ambiguous. The germline CDR1 and CDR2 sequences are SGHAT and FQNNGV. The CDR3 spans 12 residues. The V and J ends lost 1 base and 3 bases respectively, with 4 bases between them. The CDR3 DNA reads TGTGCCAGCAGCTTAGTGGACTACGAGCAGTACTTC. The encoded protein is CASSLVDYEQYF.